This T cell receptor beta chain was documented in a study of graft-versus-host responses after intestinal transplantation. About the research overall: The recipients all started with anti-thymocyte globulin induction and then took tacrolimus and steroids for approximately 3 years. Study-wide results and caveats: Individuals carrying graft-donor T cell macrochimerism showed high graft-versus-host to host-versus-graft clonal ratios in allografts. Levels of circulating GvH clones at their peak were associated with early post-transplant HvG declines. Detected in recipient marrow were GvH clones, some of which were first observed in ileum or blood.

V gave up 3 bases and J gave up 0 bases, with 11 bases separating them. Per the germline V gene, CDR1 is MDHEN and CDR2 is SYDVKM. The CDR3 totals 15 residues. Sequencing used immunoSEQ multiplex PCR; TCRdb keeps in-frame clones, though not all of them. This table holds tens of thousands of clones, 90% to 95% found once. Worth noting for this clone: Antigen unknown.

This receptor was taken from a human donor who received an intestinal transplant. This rearrangement joins TRBV28 to TRBJ2-5; the D is unclear. The input for sequencing was unstimulated CD8+ T cells sorted from spleen or lymph node cells, taken before intestinal transplant. DNA for the CDR3: TGTGCCAGCAGTTTTCGTCTCCAGTACCAAGAGACCCAGTACTTC. Its translation is CASSFRLQYQETQYF.